Below are 8 T cell receptor beta chains sequenced from a single sample in a study of cytomegalovirus exposure and HLA in healthy donors. This PCR relied on a set of 60 Vbeta primers and 13 Jbeta primers. Produced via immunoSEQ multiplex PCR; TCRdb's table is partial and in-frame only. The sample records over 150,000 clones, 73% being singletons. The source material was PBMCs. Every receptor here comes from a woman between 18 and 29 years old in good health and CMV-seropositive.

The chain carries TRBV4-2 and TRBJ1-3; possibly TRBD1 for D (5 bases). Trimming cost V 1 base and J 4 bases, with 14 bases left between them. Per the germline V gene, CDR1 is LGHNA and CDR2 is YNFKEQ. CDR3 length equals 16 residues. CDR3 in amino acids: CASSQAAGADGNTIYF. CDR3 sequence (DNA): TGTGCCAGCAGCCAAGCCGCTGGGGCCGACGGAAACACCATATATTTT.

This clone was picked up a small number of times. The chain employs TRBV5-4 and TRBJ2-4; 8 bases agree with TRBD2. Trimming removed 4 bases from V and 0 bases from J; junction bases left unmatched: 9. CDR3 length equals 17 residues. Looked up from germline, CDR1 is SGHNT and CDR2 is YYREEE (reference sequence). DNA for the CDR3: TGTGCCAGCAGCCCGGGAGGGGGGAGACAAGCCAAAAACATTCAGTACTTC. It codes for CASSPGGGRQAKNIQYF.

The chain employs TRBV5-4 and TRBJ2-6; D unresolved. The ends were cut back, 4 bases at V and 2 bases at J, with 7 bases in the middle. CDR1 and CDR2 (germline): SGHNT, YYREEE (reference sequence). The CDR3 has 14 amino acids. This chain's CDR3 is CASSVSAGANVLTF. In DNA form, the CDR3 reads TGTGCCAGCAGCGTTAGTGCTGGGGCCAACGTCCTGACTTTC.

The rearrangement joins TRBV30 to TRBJ2-5; the D gene is possibly TRBD2 (5 bases). Germline CDR1 reads GTSNPN; CDR2 reads SVGIG (reference sequence). The CDR3 runs to 13 residues. Between the trimmed V and J ends, which lost 0 bases and 4 bases, there was a span of 9 bases. The CDR3 sequence is CAWSVGVLETQYF. In nucleotides, the CDR3 is TGTGCCTGGAGTGTCGGGGTTTTAGAGACCCAGTACTTC.

The count of this clone is one. The chain uses TRBV4-1 and TRBJ2-1, with 8 bases identical to TRBD1. Germline V gene lookup returns CDR1 MGHRA and CDR2 YSYEKL. With 5 bases clipped from V and 9 bases from J, the junction kept 12 bases outside the gene matches. The CDR3 consists of 15 residues. CDR3 loop: CASSSKTGDRGEQFF. CDR3 in DNA: TGCGCCAGCAGCTCAAAGACAGGGGATCGAGGTGAGCAGTTCTTC.

The V call is TRBV5-1, the J call TRBJ2-5; 15 bases agree with TRBD2. After removal of 4 bases from V and 4 bases from J, the junction contained 8 bases not matched to a gene. Germline CDR1 and CDR2: SGHRS and YFSETQ. The CDR3 has 17 residues. CDR3 in amino acids: CASSLGLAGGLRETQYF. For the CDR3, the DNA is TGCGCCAGCAGCCTGGGACTAGCGGGGGGCTTAAGAGAGACCCAGTACTTC. Combining the CDR3 with reference TRBV5-1 and TRBJ2-5 gives the whole variable domain KAGVTQTPRYLIKTRGQQVTLSCSPISGHRSVSWYQQTPGQGLQFLFEYFSETQRNKGNFPGRFSGRQFSNSRSEMNVSTLELGDSALYLCASSLGLAGGLRETQYFGPGTRLLVL.

This clone turned up a few times. J is TRBJ2-1 and V is TRBV4-2; tentative D call: TRBD2 (6 bases). The V end was cut by 0 bases, the J end by 4 bases, with 16 bases between. The CDR3 is made up of 17 amino acids. Germline values: CDR1 LGHNA, CDR2 YNFKEQ. CDR3 protein: CASSQEGRTGVYNEQFF. The CDR3 DNA follows: TGTGCCAGCAGCCAAGAGGGCAGGACGGGGGTTTACAATGAGCAGTTCTTC.

The V gene is TRBV19, the J gene TRBJ2-6; 8 nucleotides agree with TRBD1. Trimming removed 9 bases from V and 0 bases from J; junction bases left unmatched: 10. Per the germline V gene, CDR1 is LNHDA and CDR2 is SQIVND (reference sequence). The CDR3 totals 17 residues. Written as DNA, the CDR3 is TGTGCCAGCTTGGACAGGGCCGACTTCTCTGGGGCCAACGTCCTGACTTTC. It is translated as CASLDRADFSGANVLTF.